What follows is one TCR beta chain and its context. Antigen specificity is unknown. Relative to the germline gene, one junction end is altered; a read error may explain this. The data stem from a study of T cell repertoires in cytomegalovirus infection. Points from the study as a whole: Public TCR beta family frequency separated CMV-and-HLA carriers, including in an independent cohort.

MiXCR was run by TCRdb on the reads, yielding one entry per CDR3 protein. This table has roughly 920,000 distinct CDR3 sequences, roughly 31% appearing once. The CDR3 covers 12 residues. Per the germline V gene, CDR1 is SNHLY and CDR2 is FYNNEI. The sequencing used cultured CD8+ T cells from PBMCs, collected from culture after CMV antigen stimulation. The rearrangement joins TRBV2 to TRBJ1-4; D unclear. The clonotype comes from a human donor in good health (CMV status not recorded). Some clones in this sample may be carry-over from other donors' samples. The CDR3 loop is CANSRTNEKLFF. The CDR3 nucleotides are TGTGCCAACAGTCGGACGAATGAAAAACTGTTTTTT.